A selection of T cell receptor beta chains follows, all from one sample in a study of cytomegalovirus exposure and HLA in healthy donors. Sequencing used immunoSEQ multiplex PCR; TCRdb keeps in-frame clones, though not all of them. This table has 150,000 to 200,000 clones, more than 65% appearing once. The sequenced sample consisted of PBMCs. The receptors stem from a man aged 50 or older in good health and CMV-seropositive. The conserved cysteine and the conserved F or W are not part of the CDR3 here.

J gene	V gene	CDR3 protein
TRBJ1-4	TRBV28	ASRTVPNEKLF
TRBJ2-3	TRBV29-1	SVGQTSGRVDTQY
TRBJ2-1	TRBV14	ASSPGQYNEQF
TRBJ2-1	TRBV29-1	SVESGTSGVKYNEQF
TRBJ1-2	TRBV5-6	ASSLVGGYT
TRBJ2-5	TRBV2	ASSEGGGQTQY
TRBJ1-2	TRBV9	ASSDGTGGYYGYT
TRBJ2-3	TRBV6-5	ASRVGALPTDTQY
TRBJ2-5	TRBV9	ASSGGATSAQETQY
TRBJ1-2	TRBV6-5	ASSYSALKGYT
TRBJ2-5	TRBV30	AWSVGSWGVQETQY
TRBJ1-1	TRBV9	ASSVTTGRNTEAF
TRBJ1-2	TRBV6-5	ASSLTGAYGYT
TRBJ2-1	TRBV12-5	ASGLVSDEQF
TRBJ1-1	TRBV21-1	ASRKRVTEAF
TRBJ1-1	TRBV28	ASSLTGIMNTEAF
TRBJ2-2	TRBV19	ASSLEGGYTGELF
TRBJ2-2	TRBV7-2	ASSLVRGSTGELF
TRBJ1-1	TRBV19	ASSHQTGYTEAF
TRBJ1-1	TRBV10-1	ASSVSSNTEAF
TRBJ2-1	TRBV2	AIPTSGGAGEQF
TRBJ2-3	TRBV5-4	ASSLTSGGSTDTQY
TRBJ1-2	TRBV5-1	ASSSGQSYYGYT
TRBJ2-7	TRBV10-3	AISPLLTSGSSYEQY
TRBJ2-5	TRBV19	ASSIGLAGGRETQY
TRBJ2-1	TRBV30	AWSLGFSYNEQF
TRBJ1-2	TRBV7-9	ASSSGQRLYGYT
TRBJ2-5	TRBV6-1	ASSVSSGVETQY
TRBJ2-2	TRBV6-5	ASTLGQWSGELF
TRBJ1-1	TRBV5-1	ASSPGLNTEAF
TRBJ2-5	TRBV5-1	ASSLSGGLQETQY
TRBJ2-3	TRBV5-1	ASSPGLLGADTQY
TRBJ2-3	TRBV7-2	ASSLGIAGGGDTQY
TRBJ1-1	TRBV6-5	ASSYGEGTEAF
TRBJ2-1	TRBV6-1	ASSVGDNEQF
TRBJ2-7	TRBV5-1	ASSLVSGYEQY
TRBJ2-6	TRBV19	ASSPGGGGANVLT
TRBJ2-3	TRBV5-4	ASSPPPSGGASHTQY
TRBJ1-1	TRBV10-2	ASRGDRGRSTEAF
TRBJ1-6	TRBV25-1	ASSLTGAVSPLH
TRBJ2-2	TRBV4-1	ASSLTGGSGTGELF
TRBJ2-1	TRBV2	ASSAGTSGLEQF